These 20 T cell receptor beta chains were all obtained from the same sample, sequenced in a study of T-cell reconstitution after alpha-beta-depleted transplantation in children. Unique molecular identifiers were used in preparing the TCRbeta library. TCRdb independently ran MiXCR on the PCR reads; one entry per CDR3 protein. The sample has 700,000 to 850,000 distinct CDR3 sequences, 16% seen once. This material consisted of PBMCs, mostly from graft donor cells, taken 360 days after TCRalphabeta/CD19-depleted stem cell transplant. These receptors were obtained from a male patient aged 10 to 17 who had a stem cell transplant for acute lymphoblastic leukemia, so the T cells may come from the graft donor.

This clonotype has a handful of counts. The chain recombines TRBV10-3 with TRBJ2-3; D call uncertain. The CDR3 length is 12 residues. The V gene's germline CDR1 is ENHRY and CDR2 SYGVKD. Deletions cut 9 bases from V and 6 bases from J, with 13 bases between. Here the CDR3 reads CAINEVGDTQYF. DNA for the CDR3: TGTGCCATTAATGAGGTCGGGGATACGCAGTATTTT.

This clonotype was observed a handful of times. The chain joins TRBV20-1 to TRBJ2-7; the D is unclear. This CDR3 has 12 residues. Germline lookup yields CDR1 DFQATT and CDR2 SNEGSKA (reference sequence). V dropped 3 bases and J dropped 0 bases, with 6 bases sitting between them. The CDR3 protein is CSASFSSYEQYF. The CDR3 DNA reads TGCAGTGCTAGTTTCTCCTCCTACGAGCAGTACTTC.

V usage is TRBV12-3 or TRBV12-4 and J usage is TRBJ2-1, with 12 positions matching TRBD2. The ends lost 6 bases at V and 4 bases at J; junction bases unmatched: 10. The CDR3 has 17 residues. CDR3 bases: TGTGCCAGCAGGACGATTGACCTAGCGGGAGGGTACAATGAGCAGTTCTTC. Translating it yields CASRTIDLAGGYNEQFF.

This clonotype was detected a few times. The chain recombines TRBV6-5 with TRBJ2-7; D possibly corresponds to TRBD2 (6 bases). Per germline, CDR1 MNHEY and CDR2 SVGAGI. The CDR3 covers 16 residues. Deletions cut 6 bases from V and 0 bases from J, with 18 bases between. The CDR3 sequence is CASRYCRDCLSYEQYF. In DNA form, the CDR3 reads TGTGCCAGCAGATATTGCCGGGACTGCCTCTCCTACGAGCAGTACTTC.

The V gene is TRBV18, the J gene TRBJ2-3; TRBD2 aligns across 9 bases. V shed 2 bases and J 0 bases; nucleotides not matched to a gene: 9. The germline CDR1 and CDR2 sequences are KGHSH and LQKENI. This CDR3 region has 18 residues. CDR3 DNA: TGTGCCAGCTCACCAGGAGTCGGTCTAGCGGGAAGCACAGATACGCAGTATTTT. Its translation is CASSPGVGLAGSTDTQYF.

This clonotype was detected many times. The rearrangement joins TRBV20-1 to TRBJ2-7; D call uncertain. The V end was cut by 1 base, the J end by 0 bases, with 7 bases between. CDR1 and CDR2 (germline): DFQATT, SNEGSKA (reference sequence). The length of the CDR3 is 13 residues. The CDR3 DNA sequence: TGCAGTGCTAGAGGACGTATCTCCTACGAGCAGTACTTC. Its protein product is CSARGRISYEQYF.

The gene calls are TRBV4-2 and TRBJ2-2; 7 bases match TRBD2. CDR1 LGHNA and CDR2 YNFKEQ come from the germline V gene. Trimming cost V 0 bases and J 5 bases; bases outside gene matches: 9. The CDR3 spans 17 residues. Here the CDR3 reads CASSQESRRERTGELFF. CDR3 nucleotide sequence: TGTGCCAGCAGCCAAGAAAGTCGGCGGGAGCGGACCGGGGAGCTGTTTTTT.

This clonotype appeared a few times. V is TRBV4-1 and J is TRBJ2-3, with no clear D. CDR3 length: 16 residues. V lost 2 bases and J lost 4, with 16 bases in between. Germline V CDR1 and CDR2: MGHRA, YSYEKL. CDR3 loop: CASSQQKAPGPDTQYF. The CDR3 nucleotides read TGCGCCAGCAGCCAACAAAAAGCCCCCGGACCAGATACGCAGTATTTT.

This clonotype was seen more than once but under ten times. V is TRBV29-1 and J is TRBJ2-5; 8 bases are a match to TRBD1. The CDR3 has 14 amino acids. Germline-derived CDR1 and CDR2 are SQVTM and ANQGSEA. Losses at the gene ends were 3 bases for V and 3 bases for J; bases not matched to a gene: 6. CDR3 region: CSVDPGQVEETQYF. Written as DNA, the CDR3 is TGCAGCGTTGATCCGGGACAGGTCGAAGAGACCCAGTACTTC. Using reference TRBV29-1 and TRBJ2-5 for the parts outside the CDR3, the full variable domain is SAVISQKPSRDICQRGTSLTIQCQVDSQVTMMFWYRQQPGQSLTLIATANQGSEATYESGFVIDKFPISRPNLTFSTLTVSNMSPEDSSIYLCSVDPGQVEETQYFGPGTRLLVL.

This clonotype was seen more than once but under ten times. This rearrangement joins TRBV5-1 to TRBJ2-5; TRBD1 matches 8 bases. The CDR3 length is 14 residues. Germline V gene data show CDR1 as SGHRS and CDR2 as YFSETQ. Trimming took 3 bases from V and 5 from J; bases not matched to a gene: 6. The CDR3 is CASSWTGSGETQYF. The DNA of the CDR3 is TGCGCCAGCAGCTGGACAGGGAGCGGGGAGACCCAGTACTTC.

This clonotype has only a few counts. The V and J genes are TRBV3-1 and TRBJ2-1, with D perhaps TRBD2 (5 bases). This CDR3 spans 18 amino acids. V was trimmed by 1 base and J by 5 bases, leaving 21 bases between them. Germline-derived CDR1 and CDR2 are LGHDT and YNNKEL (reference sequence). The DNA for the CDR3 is TGTGCCAGCAGCCAAGTAAAGGGCCACGGGATTATTAACAATGAGCAGTTCTTC. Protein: CASSQVKGHGIINNEQFF.

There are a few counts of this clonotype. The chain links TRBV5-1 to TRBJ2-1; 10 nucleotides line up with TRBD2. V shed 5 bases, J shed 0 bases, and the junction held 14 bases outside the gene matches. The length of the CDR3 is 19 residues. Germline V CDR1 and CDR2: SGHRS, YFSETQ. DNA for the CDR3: TGCGCCAGCAGATCCGGACTAGCGGAAATTTTAAGCTCCTACAATGAGCAGTTCTTC. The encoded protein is CASRSGLAEILSSYNEQFF. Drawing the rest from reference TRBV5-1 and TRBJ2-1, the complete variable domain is KAGVTQTPRYLIKTRGQQVTLSCSPISGHRSVSWYQQTPGQGLQFLFEYFSETQRNKGNFPGRFSGRQFSNSRSEMNVSTLELGDSALYLCASRSGLAEILSSYNEQFFGPGTRLTVL.

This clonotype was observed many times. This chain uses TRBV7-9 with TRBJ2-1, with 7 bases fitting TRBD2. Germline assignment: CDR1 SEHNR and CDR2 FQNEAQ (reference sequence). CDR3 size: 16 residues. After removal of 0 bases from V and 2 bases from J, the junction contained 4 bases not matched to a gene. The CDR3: CASSLAPSGAYNEQFF. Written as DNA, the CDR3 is TGTGCCAGCAGCTTAGCCCCTAGCGGAGCCTACAATGAGCAGTTCTTC.

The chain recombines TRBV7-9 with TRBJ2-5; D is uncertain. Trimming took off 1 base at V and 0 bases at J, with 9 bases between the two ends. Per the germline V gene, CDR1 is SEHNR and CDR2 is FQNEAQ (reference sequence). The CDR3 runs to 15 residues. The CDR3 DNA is TGTGCCAGCAGCTTAGGGGCCTCGTACCAAGAGACCCAGTACTTC. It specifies CASSLGASYQETQYF.

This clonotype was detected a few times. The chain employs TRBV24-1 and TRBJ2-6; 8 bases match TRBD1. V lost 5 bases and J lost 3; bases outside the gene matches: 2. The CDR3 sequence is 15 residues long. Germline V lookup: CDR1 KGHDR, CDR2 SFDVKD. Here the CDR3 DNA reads TGTGCCACCAGTGGAGACAGGGGTGGGGCCAACGTCCTGACTTTC. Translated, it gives CATSGDRGGANVLTF.

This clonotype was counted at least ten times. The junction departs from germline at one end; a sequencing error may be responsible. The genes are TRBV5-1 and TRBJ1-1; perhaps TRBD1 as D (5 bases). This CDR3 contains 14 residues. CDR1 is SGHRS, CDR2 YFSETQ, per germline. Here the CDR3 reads CASSLRGANTEAFF. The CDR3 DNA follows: TGTGCCAGCAGTTTACGAGGGGCAAACACTGAAGCTTTCTTT.

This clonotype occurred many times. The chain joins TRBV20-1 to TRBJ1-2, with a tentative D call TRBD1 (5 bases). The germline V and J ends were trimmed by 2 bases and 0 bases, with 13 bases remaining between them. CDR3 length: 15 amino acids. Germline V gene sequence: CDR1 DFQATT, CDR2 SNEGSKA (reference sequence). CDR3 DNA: TGCAGTGCTAGACGCCCGGACAACCCTAACTATGGCTACACCTTC. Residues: CSARRPDNPNYGYTF.

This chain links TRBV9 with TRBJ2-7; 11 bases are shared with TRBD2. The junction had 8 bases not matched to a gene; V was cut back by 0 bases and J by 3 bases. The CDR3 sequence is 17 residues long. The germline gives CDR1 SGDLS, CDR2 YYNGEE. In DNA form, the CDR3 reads TGTGCCAGCAGCGTAGCCTCAAACCTAGCGGGAGGCTACGAGCAGTACTTC. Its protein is CASSVASNLAGGYEQYF.

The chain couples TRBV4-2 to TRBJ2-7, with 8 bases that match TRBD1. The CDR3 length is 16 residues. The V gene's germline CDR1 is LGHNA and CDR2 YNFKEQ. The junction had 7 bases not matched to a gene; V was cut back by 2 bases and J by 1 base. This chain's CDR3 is CASSQRGQGRSYEQYF. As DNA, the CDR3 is TGTGCCAGCAGCCAAAGAGGACAGGGCCGTTCCTACGAGCAGTACTTC.

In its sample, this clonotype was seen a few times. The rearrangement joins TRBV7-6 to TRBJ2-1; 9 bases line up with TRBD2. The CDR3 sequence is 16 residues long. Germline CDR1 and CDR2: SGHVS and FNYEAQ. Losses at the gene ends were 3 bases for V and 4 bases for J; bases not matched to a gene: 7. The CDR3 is CASSLVAGVRYNEQFF. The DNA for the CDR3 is TGTGCCAGCAGCTTGGTAGCGGGAGTACGGTACAATGAGCAGTTCTTC.